These 10 T cell receptor beta chains originate from one sample sequenced in a study of identical twins. A single record per CDR3 protein comes from TCRdb applying MiXCR to the 5' RACE reads. Of about 700,000 distinct CDR3 sequences in the sample, 8.6% are singletons; the top ten hold around 0.95%. These sequences were also reported in another study, on yellow fever vaccine responses in identical twins.

Specimen: PBMCs. All receptors derive from a woman under 30 in good health.

This chain links TRBV4-1 with TRBJ2-7; no clear D gene. Trimming pared 1 base from V and 3 bases from J, leaving 22 bases between. The CDR3 has 18 amino acids. Germline CDR1 is MGHRA and CDR2 is YSYEKL. CDR3 sequence: CASSQGDARAWGYYEQYF. The CDR3 nucleotides are TGCGCCAGCAGCCAAGGAGACGCAAGGGCCTGGGGTTACTACGAGCAGTACTTC.

In this sample, this clonotype turned up many times. This sequence joins TRBV7-2 and TRBJ2-3; 8 positions match TRBD1. The germline gives CDR1 SGHTA, CDR2 FQGNSA. The CDR3 loop spans 14 amino acids. V shed 5 bases and J 4 bases; nucleotides not matched to a gene: 5. The DNA for the CDR3 is TGTGCCAGCAGCGTAGACAGGGGTGCAGATACGCAGTATTTT. Translation gives CASSVDRGADTQYF.

The rearrangement joins TRBV5-1 to TRBJ2-5, with D possibly TRBD1 on 5 matching bases. V lost 3 bases and J 4 bases, leaving 13 bases between the germline ends. CDR3 length: 14 residues. Per the germline V gene, CDR1 is SGHRS and CDR2 is YFSETQ. CDR3 sequence reads: CASSSGQLGETQYF. DNA of the CDR3: TGCGCCAGCAGCTCCGGACAATTGGGAGAGACCCAGTACTTC.

This clonotype was seen a handful of times. The chain carries TRBV10-3 and TRBJ2-3; D not certain. The CDR3 contains 14 residues. Trimming shortened V by 4 bases and J by 5 bases, and 13 bases separated the two germline ends. Germline loops: CDR1 ENHRY, CDR2 SYGVKD. CDR3 DNA: TGTGCCATCAGTGGGACGAGTCTGGGAGATACGCAGTATTTT. Translating it yields CAISGTSLGDTQYF.

This clonotype was found many times. The CDR3 here is CASSGGPGQGNYGYTF. In nucleotides, the CDR3 is TGTGCCAGCAGCGGAGGACCGGGACAGGGAAACTATGGCTACACCTTC. V and J are TRBV9 and TRBJ1-2; TRBD1 matches at 9 bases. The length of the CDR3 is 16 residues. The germline V gene has CDR1 SGDLS and CDR2 YYNGEE. V lost 3 bases and J lost 2; bases outside the gene matches: 8.

V and J are TRBV3-1 and TRBJ2-7; possibly TRBD1 or TRBD2 for D (5 bases each). Germline V gene lookup returns CDR1 LGHDT and CDR2 YNNKEL (reference sequence). V lost 5 bases to trimming and J lost 3 bases, with 14 bases between them. This CDR3 is built from 14 residues. The CDR3 sequence: CASSVKGRIYEQYF. CDR3 DNA: TGTGCCAGCAGCGTAAAGGGACGGATCTACGAGCAGTACTTC.

The chain is built from TRBV20-1 and TRBJ2-1; 7 bases fit TRBD2. Trimming cost V 0 bases and J 5 bases; bases outside gene matches: 10. There are 16 residues in the CDR3. Germline V gene lookup returns CDR1 DFQATT and CDR2 SNEGSKA (reference sequence). CDR3 loop: CSARDHRAGSHNEQFF. The CDR3 DNA reads TGCAGTGCTAGAGATCACCGAGCGGGGAGCCACAATGAGCAGTTCTTC.

This clonotype was detected many times. The genes are TRBV7-9 and TRBJ2-1; 10 bases align to TRBD2. CDR1 is SEHNR, CDR2 FQNEAQ, per germline (reference sequence). This CDR3 is 17 amino acids long. Germline trimming cut 3 bases from V and 5 bases from J; bases unmatched to any gene: 10. This chain's CDR3 is CASSFNLVLAGNNEQFF. In DNA form, the CDR3 reads TGTGCCAGCAGCTTTAATCTAGTACTAGCGGGAAACAATGAGCAGTTCTTC.

The V gene is TRBV9, the J gene TRBJ2-3, with TRBD1 as a possible D gene (6 bases). Germline CDR1 reads SGDLS; CDR2 reads YYNGEE. Trimming pared 0 bases from V and 0 bases from J, leaving 8 bases between. The CDR3 covers 15 residues. CDR3 nucleotide sequence: TGTGCCAGCAGCGTAGGGACAGCCAGCACAGATACGCAGTATTTT. It is translated as CASSVGTASTDTQYF.

The chain recombines TRBV7-9 with TRBJ2-5; TRBD1 aligns across 7 bases. Germline lookup yields CDR1 SEHNR and CDR2 FQNEAQ (reference sequence). The CDR3 contains 14 residues. The V and J ends lost 1 base and 4 bases, in that order; junction bases with no gene match: 3. The DNA for the CDR3 is TGTGCCAGCAGCTTAGACAGGGGAATAGAGACCCAGTACTTC. This gives the protein CASSLDRGIETQYF.